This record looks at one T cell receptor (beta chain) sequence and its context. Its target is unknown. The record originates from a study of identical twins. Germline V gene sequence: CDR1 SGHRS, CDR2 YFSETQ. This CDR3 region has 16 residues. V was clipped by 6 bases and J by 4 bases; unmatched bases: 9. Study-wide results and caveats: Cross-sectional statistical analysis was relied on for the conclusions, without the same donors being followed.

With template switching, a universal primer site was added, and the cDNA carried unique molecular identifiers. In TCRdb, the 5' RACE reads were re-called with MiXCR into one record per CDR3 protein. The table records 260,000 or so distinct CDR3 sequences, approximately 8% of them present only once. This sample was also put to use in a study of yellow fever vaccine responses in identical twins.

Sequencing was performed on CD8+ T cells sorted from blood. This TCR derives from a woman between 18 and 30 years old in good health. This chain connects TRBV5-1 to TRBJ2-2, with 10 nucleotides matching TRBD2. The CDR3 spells CASKPSSGGGTGELFF. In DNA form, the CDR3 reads TGCGCCAGCAAACCCTCTAGCGGGGGAGGCACCGGGGAGCTGTTTTTT.